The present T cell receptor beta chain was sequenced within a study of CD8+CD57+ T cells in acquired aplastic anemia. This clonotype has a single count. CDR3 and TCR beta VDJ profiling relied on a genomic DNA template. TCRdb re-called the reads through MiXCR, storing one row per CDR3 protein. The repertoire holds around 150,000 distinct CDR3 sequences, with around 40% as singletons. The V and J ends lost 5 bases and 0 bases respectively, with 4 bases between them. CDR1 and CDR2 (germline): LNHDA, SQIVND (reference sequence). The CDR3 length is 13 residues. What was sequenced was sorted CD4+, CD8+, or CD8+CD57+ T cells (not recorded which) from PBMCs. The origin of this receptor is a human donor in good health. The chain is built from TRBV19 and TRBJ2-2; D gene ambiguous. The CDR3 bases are TGTGCCAGTAGTGAGACGAACACCGGGGAGCTGTTTTTT. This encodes CASSETNTGELFF. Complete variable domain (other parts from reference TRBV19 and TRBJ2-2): DGGITQSPKYLFRKEGQNVTLSCEQNLNHDAMYWYRQDPGQGLRLIYYSQIVNDFQKGDIAEGYSVSREKKESFPLTVTSAQKNPTAFYLCASSETNTGELFFGEGSRLTVL.